This T cell receptor (beta chain) was recorded in a study of T cell responses to AZD1222 COVID-19 vaccine. Study context: Some second doses came at about 4 weeks and others at about 12 weeks; these were pooled. General observations from the study: The breadth and depth of Spike-specific TCRs increased once two AZD1222 doses had been given. Samples come after the peak T cell response, not at day 14. Nearly half of the spike-specific TCRs reportedly recognize variant regions that carry no mutations.

TCRdb's copy holds only in-frame clones and misses some; the assay was immunoSEQ multiplex PCR. The profile shows about 130,000 clones, more than 85% of them singletons. As concerns this clone: The antigen is unknown.

The V gene end was trimmed by 5 bases and the J gene end by 4 bases; junction bases not matched to a gene: 2. The germline CDR1 and CDR2 sequences are SGHDN and FVKESK. CDR3 length: 13 residues. The chain uses TRBV14 and TRBJ2-5; 9 bases fit TRBD1. The sequence was obtained from an adult in good health. This sample comprised peripheral blood, obtained on day 0 of AZD1222 vaccination. The CDR3 sequence: CASSRGQGETQYF. Written as DNA, the CDR3 is TGTGCCAGCAGCAGGGGACAGGGAGAGACCCAGTACTTC.